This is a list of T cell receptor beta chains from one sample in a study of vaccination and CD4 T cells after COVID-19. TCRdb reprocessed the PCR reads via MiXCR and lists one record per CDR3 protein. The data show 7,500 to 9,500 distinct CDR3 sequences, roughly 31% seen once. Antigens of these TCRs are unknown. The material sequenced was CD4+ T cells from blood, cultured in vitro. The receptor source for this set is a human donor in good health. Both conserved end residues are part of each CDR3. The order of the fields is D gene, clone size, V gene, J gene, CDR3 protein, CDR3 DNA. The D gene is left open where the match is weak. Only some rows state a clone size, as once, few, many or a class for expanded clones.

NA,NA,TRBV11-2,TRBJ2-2,CASSRIRGTGELFF,TGTGCCAGCAGCCGGATTAGAGGCACCGGGGAGCTGTTTTTT
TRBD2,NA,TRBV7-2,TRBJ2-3,CASSLVASGSVGTDTQYF,TGTGCCAGCAGCTTAGTGGCTAGCGGGAGTGTGGGCACAGATACGCAGTATTTT
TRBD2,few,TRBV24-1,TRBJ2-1,CATSDPTGTSGRASNEQFF,TGTGCCACCAGTGACCCCACCGGGACTAGCGGGAGGGCCTCCAATGAGCAGTTCTTC
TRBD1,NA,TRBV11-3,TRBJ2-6,CASSLGDRGRGANVLTF,TGTGCCAGCAGCTTAGGGGACAGGGGGCGTGGGGCCAACGTCCTGACTTTC
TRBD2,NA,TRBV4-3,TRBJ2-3,CASSQDLAGATDTQYF,TGCGCCAGCAGCCAAGATTTAGCGGGAGCGACAGATACGCAGTATTTT
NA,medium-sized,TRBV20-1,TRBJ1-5,CSARAGGSYQPQHF,TGCAGTGCTAGAGCTGGGGGCTCGTATCAGCCCCAGCATTTT
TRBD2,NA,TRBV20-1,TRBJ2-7,CSASTAGDYEQYF,TGCAGTGCTAGCACAGCGGGAGACTACGAGCAGTACTTC
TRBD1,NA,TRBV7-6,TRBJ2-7,CASSSGQGSYEQYF,TGTGCCAGCAGCAGCGGACAGGGCTCCTACGAGCAGTACTTC
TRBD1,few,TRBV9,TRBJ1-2,CASSVGTGHYGYTF,TGTGCCAGCAGCGTCGGGACAGGGCACTATGGCTACACCTTC
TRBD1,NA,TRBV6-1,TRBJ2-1,CASSKPRTGSNEQFF,TGTGCCAGCAGTAAGCCCCGGACAGGGTCCAATGAGCAGTTCTTC
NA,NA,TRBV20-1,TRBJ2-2,CSARKASVTGELFF,TGCAGTGCTAGGAAGGCTAGCGTCACCGGGGAGCTGTTTTTT
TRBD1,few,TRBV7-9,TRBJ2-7,CASLGQGADEQYF,TGTGCCAGCTTAGGACAGGGGGCCGACGAGCAGTACTTC
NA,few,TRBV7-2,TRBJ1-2,CASSLFGGRGGYTF,TGTGCCAGCAGCTTATTTGGGGGGCGCGGAGGCTACACCTTC
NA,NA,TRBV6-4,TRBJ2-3,CASSDLDTQYF,TGTGCCAGCAGTGACTTGGATACGCAGTATTTT
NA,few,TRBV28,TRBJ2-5,CASSFPAGTQYF,TGTGCCAGCAGTTTCCCCGCCGGGACCCAGTACTTC
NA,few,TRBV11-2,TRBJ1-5,CASSYGSGTGSNQPQHF,TGTGCCAGCAGCTACGGGTCGGGGACGGGTAGCAATCAGCCCCAGCATTTT
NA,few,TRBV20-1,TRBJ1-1,CSARDLGRPEYAFF,TGCAGTGCTAGAGATCTCGGCAGGCCCGAATACGCTTTCTTT
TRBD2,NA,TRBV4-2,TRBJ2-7,CASSKGLAGEALLGEQYF,TGTGCCAGCAGCAAAGGACTAGCGGGAGAGGCTCTTCTGGGGGAGCAGTACTTC
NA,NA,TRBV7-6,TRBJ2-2,CASSSVRAGPVAGELFF,TGTGCCAGCAGCTCCGTTCGGGCGGGACCGGTGGCGGGGGAGCTGTTTTTT
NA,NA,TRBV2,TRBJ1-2,CASSEGGTRNYGYTF,TGTGCCAGCAGTGAAGGGGGGACCCGGAACTATGGCTACACCTTC
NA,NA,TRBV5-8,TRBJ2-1,CASSLGEAYNEQFF,TGTGCCAGCAGCTTGGGGGAGGCCTACAATGAGCAGTTCTTC
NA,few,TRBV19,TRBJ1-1,CASSIGQLNTEAFF,TGTGCCAGTAGTATCGGCCAGCTGAACACTGAAGCTTTCTTT
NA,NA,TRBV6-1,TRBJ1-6,CASSRDRSPLPFSPLHF,TGTGCCAGCAGTCGCGACCGGTCACCCCTTCCTTTTTCACCCCTCCACTTT
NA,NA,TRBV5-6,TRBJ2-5,CASSGGSLQETQYF,TGTGCCAGCAGCGGGGGAAGTCTCCAAGAGACCCAGTACTTC
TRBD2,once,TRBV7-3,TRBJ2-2,CASSLPPLAGNTGELFF,TGTGCCAGCAGCCTACCCCCACTAGCGGGGAACACCGGGGAGCTGTTTTTT
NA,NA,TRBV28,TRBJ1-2,CASGRVGRTALTGGYTF,TGTGCCAGCGGCCGGGTGGGCCGGACAGCCCTTACAGGGGGCTACACCTTC
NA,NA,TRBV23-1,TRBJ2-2,CASSQRCLGDDTGELFF,TGCGCCAGCAGTCAACGATGTTTGGGGGACGACACCGGGGAGCTGTTTTTT
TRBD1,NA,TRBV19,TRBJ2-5,CASSTGTGIQETQYF,TGTGCCAGTAGTACCGGGACAGGGATCCAAGAGACCCAGTACTTC
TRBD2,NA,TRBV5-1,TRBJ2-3,CASSSVIAGSTDTQYF,TGCGCCAGCAGCTCGGTAATAGCGGGGAGCACAGATACGCAGTATTTT
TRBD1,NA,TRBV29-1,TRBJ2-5,CSVDRGQGAGETQYF,TGCAGCGTTGACCGGGGACAGGGGGCGGGAGAGACCCAGTACTTC
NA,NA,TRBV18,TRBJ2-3,CASSDRTDTQYF,TGTGCCAGCTCGGACCGGACAGATACGCAGTATTTT
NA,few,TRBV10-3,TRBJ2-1,CAISGVTWELNEQFF,TGTGCCATCAGTGGAGTGACATGGGAGCTGAATGAGCAGTTCTTC
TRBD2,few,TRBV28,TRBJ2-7,CASSEGLAPYEQYF,TGTGCCAGCAGTGAGGGACTAGCGCCCTACGAGCAGTACTTC
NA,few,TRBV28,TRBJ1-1,CASRQSTTVAVRVRAFF,TGTGCCAGCAGACAAAGCACTACGGTTGCGGTGCGTGTCCGAGCTTTCTTT
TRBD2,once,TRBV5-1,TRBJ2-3,CASSWGLAEDTQYF,TGCGCCAGCAGCTGGGGTCTAGCGGAAGATACGCAGTATTTT
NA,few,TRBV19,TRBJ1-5,CASSPGTRGNQPQHF,TGTGCCAGTAGTCCAGGGACTAGGGGGAATCAGCCCCAGCATTTT
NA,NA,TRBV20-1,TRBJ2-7,CSARDLSGRVNSYEQYF,TGCAGTGCTAGAGATCTATCGGGGCGGGTTAACTCCTACGAGCAGTACTTC
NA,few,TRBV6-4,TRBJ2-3,CASSAGASDTQYF,TGTGCCAGCAGCGCCGGAGCCTCAGATACGCAGTATTTT
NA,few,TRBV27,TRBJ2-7,CASSFGGWYEQYF,TGTGCCAGCAGTTTTGGGGGTTGGTACGAGCAGTACTTC
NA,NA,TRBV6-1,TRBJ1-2,CASTPGFGYTF,TGTGCCAGCACCCCAGGGTTCGGCTACACCTTC
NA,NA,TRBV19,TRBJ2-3,CASSSGWGTDTRYF,TGTGCCAGTAGTAGCGGGTGGGGCACAGATACGCGGTATTTT
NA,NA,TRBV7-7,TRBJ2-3,CASSLGSGDSDTQYF,TGTGCTAGCAGCTTAGGGTCGGGAGATTCGGATACGCAGTATTTT
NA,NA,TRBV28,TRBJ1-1,CASRGKPEAFF,TGTGCCAGCAGGGGCAAACCTGAAGCTTTCTTT
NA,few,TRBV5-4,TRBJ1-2,CASSSSRGYGYTF,TGTGCCAGCAGCTCGAGCAGGGGCTATGGCTACACCTTC
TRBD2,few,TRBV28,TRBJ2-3,CASSSAGLAGKGADTQYF,TGTGCCAGCAGTTCAGCGGGACTAGCGGGAAAAGGTGCAGATACGCAGTATTTT
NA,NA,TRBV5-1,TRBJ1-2,CASSLDSHPYENGYTF,TGCGCCAGCAGCCTCGACAGTCATCCCTATGAAAATGGCTACACCTTC
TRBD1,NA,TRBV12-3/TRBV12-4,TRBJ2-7,CASSPLPGQAYEQYF,TGTGCCAGCAGTCCGTTACCGGGACAGGCCTACGAGCAGTACTTC
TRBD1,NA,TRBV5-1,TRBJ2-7,CASSPDRGFVAEQYF,TGCGCCAGCAGCCCGGACAGGGGGTTCGTAGCCGAGCAGTACTTC
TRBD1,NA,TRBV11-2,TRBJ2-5,CASSSLTGGETQYF,TGTGCCAGCAGCTCCCTAACAGGGGGGGAGACCCAGTACTTC
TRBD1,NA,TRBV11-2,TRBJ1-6,CASSSGTANSPLHF,TGTGCCAGCAGCTCCGGGACAGCTAATTCACCCCTCCACTTT
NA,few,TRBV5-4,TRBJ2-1,CASSFSIAVYNEQFF,TGTGCCAGCAGCTTTAGCATCGCGGTGTACAATGAGCAGTTCTTC
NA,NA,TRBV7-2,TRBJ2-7,CASSLSWSSYEQYF,TGTGCCAGCAGCCTGAGCTGGAGCTCCTACGAGCAGTACTTC
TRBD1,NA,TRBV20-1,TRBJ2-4,CSAGPTDRGNIQYF,TGCAGTGCTGGACCAACCGACAGGGGAAACATTCAGTACTTC
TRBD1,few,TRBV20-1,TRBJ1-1,CSALRQGWTEAFF,TGCAGTGCTCTTCGACAGGGGTGGACTGAAGCTTTCTTT
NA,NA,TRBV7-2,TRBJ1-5,CASSSRIGYQPQHF,TGTGCCAGCAGCTCCCGTATTGGTTATCAGCCCCAGCATTTT
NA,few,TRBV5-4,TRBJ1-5,CASSPGGDSNQPQHF,TGTGCCAGCAGCCCCGGAGGGGATAGCAATCAGCCCCAGCATTTT